This TCR beta chain was found in a study of CD8+ T cells in alopecia areata. General study points: It was less clear whether patients shared TCRs than it was in mice, possibly because of HLA. Higher clonality was seen in lesional scalp than in normal scalp, especially in alopecia totalis/universalis.

Researchers picked out CD4+ and CD8+ T cells from PBMCs by sorting. On this clone itself: Its antigen is undetermined.

Trimming cost V 0 bases and J 0 bases, with 20 bases left between them. The CDR3 has 19 residues. The V gene's germline CDR1 is SGHVS and CDR2 FNYEAQ. Extraction and reverse transcription of RNA yielded cDNA as the sequencing template. Method: immunoSEQ multiplex PCR; TCRdb's copy keeps in-frame clones and lacks some. Among over 150,000 clones listed, more than 55% were seen once. The specimen sequenced was CD8+ T cells sorted from blood. The chain recombines TRBV7-6 with TRBJ1-2; D gene unclear. This TCR was sampled from a human donor in good health. The CDR3 sequence is CASSLAIEADPLANYGYTF. The CDR3 DNA is TGTGCCAGCAGCTTAGCGATAGAAGCCGACCCCTTAGCTAACTATGGCTACACCTTC.